This TCR beta chain was observed in a study of response to subunit inactivated influenza vaccine. Study-level findings and limits: Seasonal influenza vaccination, on each occasion, was suggested by the authors to recruit few new T cells.

This clonotype was recorded a few times. Its target is not known. TCRdb processed the RT-PCR reads anew with MiXCR; each CDR3 protein has one entry. Among about 700,000 distinct CDR3 sequences listed, around 14% were seen once. The CDR3 is 15 amino acids. V was pared by 5 bases and J by 1 base, with 14 bases between. Germline CDR1 and CDR2: MDHEN and SYDVKM. Specimen: PBMCs from blood, collected 14 to 15 days before vaccination. J is TRBJ1-1 and V is TRBV28; the D gene is possibly TRBD1 (6 bases). The TCR sequence derives from a man aged 50 or older who received an inactivated influenza vaccine. DNA of the CDR3: TGTGCCAGCAGTCCGGACAGACTTTGGAACACTGAAGCTTTCTTT. Translated, it gives CASSPDRLWNTEAFF.